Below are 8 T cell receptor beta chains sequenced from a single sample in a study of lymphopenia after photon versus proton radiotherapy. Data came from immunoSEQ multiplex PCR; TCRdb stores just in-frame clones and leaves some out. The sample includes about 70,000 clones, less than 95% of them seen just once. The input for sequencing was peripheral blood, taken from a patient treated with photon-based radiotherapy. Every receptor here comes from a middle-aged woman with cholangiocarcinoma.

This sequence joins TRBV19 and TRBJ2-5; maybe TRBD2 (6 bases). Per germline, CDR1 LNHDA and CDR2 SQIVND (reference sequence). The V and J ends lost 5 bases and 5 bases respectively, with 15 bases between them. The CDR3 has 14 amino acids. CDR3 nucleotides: TGTGCCAGTAGTCTCGGGACTGCCCTGGAGACCCAGTACTTC. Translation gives CASSLGTALETQYF.

In nucleotides, the CDR3 is TGTGCCAGCACCCGGGTAGGGGACTTCGGAAACACCATATATTTT. Protein sequence: CASTRVGDFGNTIYF. The chain joins TRBV6-5 to TRBJ1-3; D may be TRBD1 (5 bases). CDR1 is MNHEY, CDR2 SVGAGI, per germline. The V and J ends lost 7 bases and 4 bases respectively, with 17 bases between them. This CDR3 is 15 amino acids long.

The CDR3 DNA follows: TGCGCCAGCAGCTGGGAGGACCCTGTAGCCAAAAACATTCAGTACTTC. It translates to CASSWEDPVAKNIQYF. This sequence joins TRBV5-1 and TRBJ2-4, with D possibly TRBD2 on 6 matching bases. V dropped 3 bases and J dropped 0 bases, with 13 bases sitting between them. Germline assignment: CDR1 SGHRS and CDR2 YFSETQ. The length of the CDR3 is 16 residues.

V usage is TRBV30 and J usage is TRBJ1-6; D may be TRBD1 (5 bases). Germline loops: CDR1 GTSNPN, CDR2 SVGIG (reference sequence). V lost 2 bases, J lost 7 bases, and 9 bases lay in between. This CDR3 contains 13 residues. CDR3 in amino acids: CAWSSHRNSPLHF. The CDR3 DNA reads TGTGCCTGGAGTTCCCACAGGAATTCACCCCTCCACTTT.

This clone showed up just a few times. This CDR3 is CASSRDFSSYEQYF. The DNA of the CDR3 is TGCGCCAGCAGCAGGGACTTCAGCTCCTACGAGCAGTACTTC. The chain carries TRBV10-1 and TRBJ2-7, with a possible D match to TRBD2 (6 bases). CDR3 length: 14 amino acids. V lost 6 bases to trimming and J lost 0 bases, with 12 bases between them. Germline assignment: CDR1 WNHNN and CDR2 SYGVQD (reference sequence).

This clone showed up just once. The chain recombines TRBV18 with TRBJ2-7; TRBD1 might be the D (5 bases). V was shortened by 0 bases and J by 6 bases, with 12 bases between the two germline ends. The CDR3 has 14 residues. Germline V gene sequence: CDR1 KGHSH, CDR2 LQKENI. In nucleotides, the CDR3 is TGTGCCAGCTCACCACCGGGGCAGTCACGCGAGCAGTACTTC. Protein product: CASSPPGQSREQYF.

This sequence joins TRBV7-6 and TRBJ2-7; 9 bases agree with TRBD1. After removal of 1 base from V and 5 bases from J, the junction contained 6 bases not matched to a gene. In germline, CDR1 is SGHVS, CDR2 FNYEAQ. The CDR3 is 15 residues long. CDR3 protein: CASSLGQGGPDEQYF. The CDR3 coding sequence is TGTGCCAGCAGCTTAGGACAGGGGGGGCCCGACGAGCAGTACTTC.

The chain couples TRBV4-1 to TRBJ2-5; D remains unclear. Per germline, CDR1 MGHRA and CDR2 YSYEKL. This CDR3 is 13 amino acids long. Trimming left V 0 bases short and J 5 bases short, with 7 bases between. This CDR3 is CASSQEPLETQYF. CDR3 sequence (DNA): TGCGCCAGCAGCCAAGAACCCCTGGAGACCCAGTACTTC.